These 8 T cell receptor beta chains came from one sample sequenced in a study of T cells in Graves' hyperthyroidism and ophthalmopathy. TCR beta CDR3 sequences were amplified from RNA transcripts. HTBI primers drove first-round RT-PCR of the TCR CDR3. A single record per CDR3 protein comes from TCRdb applying MiXCR to the multiplex PCR reads. The table includes about 700,000 distinct CDR3 sequences, around 15% detected once. The sequenced sample was blood. The receptor set was obtained from a woman between 18 and 30 years old with Graves' hyperthyroidism.

This clonotype was observed at least ten times. The V gene is TRBV12-3 or TRBV12-4, the J gene TRBJ1-2; no clear D. This CDR3 has 14 amino acids. V lost 5 bases, J lost 8 bases, and 18 bases lay in between. CDR3 region: CASSRAGSQTGYTF. CDR3 DNA: TGTGCCAGCAGTCGAGCTGGGAGTCAGACCGGCTACACCTTC.

The chain uses TRBV6-1 and TRBJ2-7, with TRBD2 identical over 11 bases. From germline, CDR1 is MNHNS and CDR2 SASEGT. CDR3 length: 17 residues. J gave up 2 bases and V 6 bases, and 12 bases lay outside the gene matches. The CDR3 sequence: CASSHRKTSGVPYEQYF. As DNA, the CDR3 is TGTGCCAGCAGCCACCGAAAGACTAGCGGGGTTCCCTACGAGCAGTACTTC.

This clonotype was counted ten times or more. J is TRBJ2-5 and V is TRBV11-2, with 8 bases that match TRBD2. V gave up 8 bases and J gave up 7 bases; unmatched junction bases: 12. The length of the CDR3 is 14 residues. Germline-derived CDR1 and CDR2 are SGHAT and FQNNGV. The CDR3 DNA is TGTGCCAGCTCCGCGGCCCTAGCGGGTGCGACCCAGTACTTC. It encodes CASSAALAGATQYF.

Concerning this clonotype itself: This may arise from a read error, as a much more abundant clone is one base away. The chain uses TRBV11-2 and TRBJ2-7; D uncertain. The germline V gene has CDR1 SGHAT and CDR2 FQNNGV. Trimming cost V 3 bases and J 5 bases, with 5 bases left between them. The CDR3 loop spans 11 amino acids. The chain's CDR3 is CASSFINEQYF. The CDR3 nucleotides read TGTGCCAGCAGCTTTATCAACGAGCAGTACTTC.

There are many counts of this clonotype. V and J are TRBV19 and TRBJ1-1; TRBD1 agrees at 7 bases. There are 15 residues in the CDR3. J gave up 1 base and V 5 bases, and 7 bases lay outside the gene matches. Germline V gene data show CDR1 as LNHDA and CDR2 as SQIVND (reference sequence). The CDR3, as DNA: TGTGCCAGTAGTCCCGGGAGGACAGGGAACACTGAAGCTTTCTTT. Protein: CASSPGRTGNTEAFF.

The chain couples TRBV9 to TRBJ1-5; weak D call: TRBD1 (6 bases). The CDR3 has 15 amino acids. Trimming shortened V by 0 bases and J by 3 bases, and 10 bases separated the two germline ends. The germline CDR1 and CDR2 sequences are SGDLS and YYNGEE. Written as DNA, the CDR3 is TGTGCCAGCAGCGTAGGGGCAGGGGCCAATCAGCCCCAGCATTTT. Amino acids: CASSVGAGANQPQHF.

In this sample, this clonotype turned up a few times. This could be a read error, since a much larger clone is one nucleotide away. V usage is TRBV28 and J usage is TRBJ2-1, with D perhaps TRBD1 (6 bases). CDR1 and CDR2 (germline): MDHEN, SYDVKM. Between the trimmed V and J ends, which lost 5 bases and 5 bases, there was a span of 13 bases. The length of the CDR3 is 14 residues. CDR3 sequence (DNA): TGTGCCAGCAGTAGGGACAATAGAAACAATGAGCAGTTCTTC. Translated: CASSRDNRNNEQFF.

There are many counts of this clonotype. The rearrangement joins TRBV14 to TRBJ2-7; 10 nucleotides match TRBD2. Trimming took 3 bases from V and 0 from J; bases not matched to a gene: 5. Per germline, CDR1 SGHDN and CDR2 FVKESK. The CDR3 sequence is 16 residues long. The CDR3, as DNA: TGTGCCAGCAGCCATCGCACTAGCGGGACCTCCTACGAGCAGTACTTC. Its translation: CASSHRTSGTSYEQYF.